In this sample, the clone carrying this TCR beta chain turned up once. Its antigen remains unknown. Libraries were prepared by immunoSEQ multiplex PCR; TCRdb keeps only in-frame clonotypes and omits some of them. The table includes tens of thousands of clones, about four fifths detected once. The data originate from a study of OX40 agonist ivuxolimab in advanced cancers. Study context: Ivuxolimab, an antibody that agonizes OX40 (CD134), was administered to the patients. Enrolled patients in dose escalation had cancers that were hepatocellular carcinoma, melanoma, renal cell or head and neck cancer.

Germline V gene data show CDR1 as MDHEN and CDR2 as SYDVKM. The V and J ends lost 6 bases and 5 bases respectively, with 19 bases between them. The CDR3 is 15 amino acids. Whole-study findings and limits: The average count of expanded clones was higher among CD8+ T cells than among CD4+. Several nonresponders also turned out to have low normalized T-cell clonal expansion.

The origin of this receptor is an adult with an advanced solid tumor such as melanoma, head and neck, liver or kidney cancer. This specimen was CD4+ or CD8+ T cells sorted from blood, taken in a trial of the OX40 agonist ivuxolimab. The rearrangement links TRBV28 to TRBJ2-5; D remains ambiguous. The CDR3 nucleotides are TGTGCCAGCAGAGTCCTGTGGCGTCACGGGGAGACCCAGTACTTC. As protein: CASRVLWRHGETQYF.